This T cell receptor beta chain was identified during a study of beta chain features in type 1 diabetes. Overall study results and limits: There was a possibility that cDNA sequencing over-represented cells with high TCR expression. A greater similarity of naive, central memory and Treg TCRB repertoires was seen among patients than among healthy donors.

This CDR3 contains 13 residues. The V gene's germline CDR1 is MDHEN and CDR2 SYDVKM. V dropped 2 bases and J dropped 6 bases, with 10 bases sitting between them. About this clone itself: Its cognate antigen is unknown.

Expressed TCRB transcripts were sequenced because the isolated RNA had all been reverse transcribed beforehand. The average output of naive, central memory and regulatory T cell samples was millions of reads. The protocol was immunoSEQ multiplex PCR, while the TCRdb copy is restricted to in-frame clones and leaves out a portion. The sample records 970,000 or so clones, 17% being singletons. The chain couples TRBV28 to TRBJ1-1, with a weak D call TRBD1 (5 bases). The material sequenced was naive CD4+ T cells from blood. The source is a woman in her late teens or twenties in good health. The DNA of the CDR3 is TGTGCCAGCAGTTTAGGGGGGGGACCTGAAGCTTTCTTT. Amino acids: CASSLGGGPEAFF.